The rows below give T cell receptor beta chains drawn from one sample of a study of tumor-infiltrating lymphocytes in oesophageal squamous cell carcinoma. TCRdb reprocessed the PCR reads via MiXCR and lists one record per CDR3 protein. Of roughly 19,000 distinct CDR3 sequences listed, about 45% are singletons. Sample: esophageal tumor tissue. These receptor sequences come from a male donor with esophageal squamous cell carcinoma. Each CDR3 is given without its conserved first and last residue.

v_gene,j_gene,CDR3aa
TRBV7-5,TRBJ2-3,ISVPEAAGTITDTQY
TRBV11-2,TRBJ2-2,ASSLNGRTGELF
TRBV7-6,TRBJ1-2,ASSLAGYGYT
TRBV7-2,.,ASSLADTRWVSYEQY
TRBV10-2,.,ASSQEAGMSKTQY
TRBV7-9,TRBJ2-3,ASSLGLAASTDTQY
TRBV7-6,TRBJ2-3,ASSLAETDTQY
TRBV5-1,.,ASSFSGSQETQY
TRBV19,TRBJ2-3,ASSTGAGAADTQY
TRBV10-2,TRBJ1-6,ASSRQGDYEQY
TRBV6-6,TRBJ2-2,ASSYSAAGELF
TRBV7-9,TRBJ2-3,ASSWGGTGTDTQY
TRBV4-1,TRBJ2-1,ASSRLTGQGFPYNEQF
TRBV6-1,TRBJ2-3,ASSEGAGSTDTQY
TRBV11-2,TRBJ2-5,ASSLGLGETQY
TRBV4-1,.,ASSQTGLEFDASTDTQY
TRBV7-3,TRBJ2-7,ASSFGGQAYEQY
TRBV15,TRBJ1-4,ATSRGGSTNEKLF
TRBV7-2,.,ASSLRGNTEAF
TRBV6-6,TRBJ2-3,ASSYEGGEDTQY
TRBV20-1,TRBJ1-2,SGGGTPRGYGYT
TRBV6-1,TRBJ2-3,ASTLAPADTQY
TRBV7-2,TRBJ2-5,ASSWGGAQETQY
TRBV5-1,TRBJ2-1,ASSAGQGPRNEQF
TRBV24-1,TRBJ2-3,ATSDNSLGNTGELY